The subject of this entry is one T cell receptor beta chain. Its cognate antigen is unknown. The lymph nodes were axillary draining lymph nodes from breast cancer patients. This sample is drawn from a study of breast tumors, draining lymph nodes, adjacent tissues. Findings and caveats of the study: Luminal-like breast cancer showed significantly greater tumor-nontumor repertoire similarity than basal-like breast cancer did. Compared with lymph nodes, tumors were less diverse; compared with nontumor tissue, more. The data were judged consistent with most tumor T cells coming from lymph node and expanding in tumor.

TCRdb processed the multiplex PCR reads anew with MiXCR; each CDR3 protein has one entry. There are 70,000 to 85,000 distinct CDR3 sequences in the sample; roughly 19% occur only once, and less than 3% lies in the top ten. The V and J ends lost 5 bases and 6 bases, in that order; junction bases with no gene match: 7. This CDR3 has 15 residues. From germline, CDR1 is SGHAT and CDR2 FQDESV (reference sequence). Material: axillary lymph node tissue. This TCR was sampled from a female donor with breast cancer. Some clones in this sample may be carry-over from other donors' samples. V is TRBV11-1 and J is TRBJ2-2, with 9 bases identical to TRBD1. CDR3 residues: CASSAQGAQAGELFF. In DNA form, the CDR3 reads TGTGCCAGCAGCGCACAGGGGGCGCAAGCCGGGGAGCTGTTTTTT.